This T cell receptor (beta chain) was sequenced during a study of shared clonotypes between healthy human individuals. The CDR3 runs 11 residues. The germline V gene encodes CDR1 SEHNR and CDR2 FQNEAQ (reference sequence). V shed 5 bases and J 10 bases; nucleotides not matched to a gene: 0. For sorted subsets, roughly 200 ng DNA per replicate equaled roughly 29,000 T cell genomes. In the original analysis: Without quality scores, immunoSEQ junctional reads could not be filtered like full-length reads. Measured with immunoSEQ multiplex PCR; TCRdb has only the in-frame clones, and not every one. V and J calls plus clone size are reproduced from that table; the DNA served to infer D and trimming. Of about 640,000 clones in the sample, around 72% were seen once. Turning to this clone: What it binds is not known.

General study findings and limits: Among a handful of donors, roughly 5.5% of naive CD4 clonotypes were found in common.

Input material: memory CD4+ T cells sorted from blood. The sample's subset: CD45RA-negative fraction. The receptor was derived from a woman aged 25 to 39 in good health. This chain links TRBV7-9 with TRBJ1-4, with TRBD1 matching 8 bases. The CDR3 DNA reads as TGTGCCAGCAGCCAGGGGGCAAAACTGTTTTTT. This gives the protein CASSQGAKLFF.